These T cell receptor beta chains were read from a single sample in a study of T cell responses to AZD1222 COVID-19 vaccine. The repertoire was sequenced with immunoSEQ multiplex PCR; TCRdb's copy has only in-frame clones and lacks some. The profile shows fewer than 150,000 clones, roughly 86% of them singletons. The sequencing here drew on peripheral blood, taken 28 days after the second AZD1222 dose. These receptors all come from an adult who received the AZD1222 COVID-19 vaccine. CDR3s include the opening cysteine and the closing phenylalanine or tryptophan. Fields, in order: CDR3 DNA, CDR3 protein, D gene, J gene, V gene, clone size. A D gene is named only where the DNA matches it firmly. Rows give clone size only sometimes, using once, few, many, or a class for an expanded clone.

DNA: TGTGCCAGCAGCTTCTACAGGGGGCGGGCTTTCGAGCAGTACTTC; CDR3: CASSFYRGRAFEQYF; D: TRBD1; J: TRBJ2-7; V: TRBV7-3; size: -
DNA: TGTGCCAGCAGCCCTGACAGGGACAATGAGCAGTTCTTC; CDR3: CASSPDRDNEQFF; D: TRBD1; J: TRBJ2-1; V: TRBV2; size: once
DNA: TGTGCCAGCAGCAACGACAGGGGAGGATTACGTTCCCCCCTCCACTTT; CDR3: CASSNDRGGLRSPLHF; D: TRBD1; J: TRBJ1-6; V: TRBV7-9; size: few
DNA: TGTGCCAGCAGGTCGGAACTATACGAGCAGTACTTC; CDR3: CASRSELYEQYF; D: -; J: TRBJ2-7; V: TRBV28; size: -
DNA: TGTGCCAGCAGTCCCCGGGACAGGCGTACTGGCTACACCTTC; CDR3: CASSPRDRRTGYTF; D: TRBD1; J: TRBJ1-2; V: TRBV28; size: -
DNA: TGTGCCAGCAGCAAAGAAGGTTCAGGGCAGAACACTGAAGCTTTCTTT; CDR3: CASSKEGSGQNTEAFF; D: -; J: TRBJ1-1; V: TRBV21-1; size: -
DNA: TGTGCCAGCAGCCTGGTCCGGGACACCGAAGCTTTCTTT; CDR3: CASSLVRDTEAFF; D: -; J: TRBJ1-1; V: TRBV7-9; size: -
DNA: TGTGCCAGCAGCCCACAGGCCATCGGGGAGCTGTTTTTT; CDR3: CASSPQAIGELFF; D: -; J: TRBJ2-2; V: TRBV7-2; size: -
DNA: TGTGCCAGCAGTCTACAGGGGGCAAATCAGCCCCAGCATTTT; CDR3: CASSLQGANQPQHF; D: TRBD1; J: TRBJ1-5; V: TRBV2; size: -
DNA: TGTGCCAGCAGCTTTGGCCAGGGGGCAAGGGAGCAGTACTTC; CDR3: CASSFGQGAREQYF; D: TRBD1; J: TRBJ2-7; V: TRBV7-9; size: -
DNA: TGTGCCAGCAGCTTATGGTCGGGGTTGGGTCAGCCCCAGCATTTT; CDR3: CASSLWSGLGQPQHF; D: -; J: TRBJ1-5; V: TRBV28; size: -
DNA: TGTGCCAGCAGCACTTACGGACTCAGTGATGGCTACACCTTC; CDR3: CASSTYGLSDGYTF; D: -; J: TRBJ1-2; V: TRBV7-2; size: -
DNA: TGTGCCAGCAGCCATGCGGCAGAGGAAGCCTACGAGCAGTACTTC; CDR3: CASSHAAEEAYEQYF; D: -; J: TRBJ2-7; V: TRBV5-6; size: few
DNA: TGTGCCAGCTCACCACTTACTGGCAGATTGAACACCGGGGAGCTGTTTTTT; CDR3: CASSPLTGRLNTGELFF; D: -; J: TRBJ2-2; V: TRBV18; size: -
DNA: TGTGCGTCCCGACTAGCGGGACGCAATGAGCAGTTCTTC; CDR3: CASRLAGRNEQFF; D: TRBD2; J: TRBJ2-1; V: TRBV28; size: few
DNA: TGTGCCAGCAGCTTAGCGGTGCCTAGTGGAGCCAAAAACATTCAGTACTTC; CDR3: CASSLAVPSGAKNIQYF; D: -; J: TRBJ2-4; V: TRBV7-6; size: -
DNA: TGTGCCAGCAGTTACCAGGGGTTCACCGGGGAGCTGTTTTTT; CDR3: CASSYQGFTGELFF; D: -; J: TRBJ2-2; V: TRBV6-5; size: once
DNA: TGCGCCAGCAGTCAACCCGGGACAGCGAACACTGAAGCTTTCTTT; CDR3: CASSQPGTANTEAFF; D: TRBD1; J: TRBJ1-1; V: TRBV23-1; size: -
DNA: TGCGCCAGCAGCTGGTTGGATCCGGACACCGGGGAGCTGTTTTTT; CDR3: CASSWLDPDTGELFF; D: -; J: TRBJ2-2; V: TRBV5-1; size: -
DNA: TGTGCCAGCAGAGGGGACGGCTACGAGCAGTACTTC; CDR3: CASRGDGYEQYF; D: -; J: TRBJ2-7; V: TRBV2; size: -
DNA: TGTGCCATCAGGCAGGGGGCTGGGAACTATGGCTACACCTTC; CDR3: CAIRQGAGNYGYTF; D: TRBD1; J: TRBJ1-2; V: TRBV10-3; size: -
DNA: TGTGCCAGCAGCCAAGCTAAAACAGAGGGCTACACCTTC; CDR3: CASSQAKTEGYTF; D: -; J: TRBJ1-2; V: TRBV3-1/TRBV3-2; size: -
DNA: TGTGCCAGCAGTTTCGGACTGACTAACACCGGGGAGCTGTTTTTT; CDR3: CASSFGLTNTGELFF; D: -; J: TRBJ2-2; V: TRBV6-5; size: -
DNA: TGTGCCAGCAGCGGGGGGGCTAACACTGAAGCTTTCTTT; CDR3: CASSGGANTEAFF; D: -; J: TRBJ1-1; V: TRBV6-5; size: -
DNA: TGCGCCAGCAGACTGGAGTCGGGGCGGATTGGAGCGGGATGGAAGGAGACCCAGTACTTC; CDR3: CASRLESGRIGAGWKETQYF; D: TRBD2; J: TRBJ2-5; V: TRBV5-1; size: -
DNA: TGCGCCAGCAGCCCTCCGGGACAGTCTACTAAAGCTTTCTTT; CDR3: CASSPPGQSTKAFF; D: TRBD1; J: TRBJ1-1; V: TRBV4-3; size: -
DNA: TGTGCCAGCAGCTTGGATGACAGGCACGAGCAGTACTTC; CDR3: CASSLDDRHEQYF; D: -; J: TRBJ2-7; V: TRBV5-4; size: -
DNA: TGTGCCAGCAGCCTCACTGACAGGGTGGCTGAAGCTTTCTTT; CDR3: CASSLTDRVAEAFF; D: TRBD1; J: TRBJ1-1; V: TRBV14; size: -
DNA: TGCGCCAGCAGCACACAAGACAGGGGAGCCGAGCAGTACTTC; CDR3: CASSTQDRGAEQYF; D: TRBD1; J: TRBJ2-7; V: TRBV5-1; size: -
DNA: TGCGCCAGCAGCTTGGGGGCAGGTGTGAACACTGAAGCTTTCTTT; CDR3: CASSLGAGVNTEAFF; D: -; J: TRBJ1-1; V: TRBV5-1; size: -
DNA: TGCAGCGTTGCCGCAGGGGCGGGGGAGACCCAGTACTTC; CDR3: CSVAAGAGETQYF; D: -; J: TRBJ2-5; V: TRBV29-1; size: -
DNA: TGTGCCAGCAGCTTAGTCGGGTATGGCTACACCTTC; CDR3: CASSLVGYGYTF; D: -; J: TRBJ1-2; V: TRBV7-9; size: once
DNA: TGTGCCAGCAGCAGACAGGGGGCAGGAACTGAAGCTTTCTTT; CDR3: CASSRQGAGTEAFF; D: -; J: TRBJ1-1; V: TRBV21-1; size: once
DNA: TGTGCCAGCAGTTTAGGGCAGGGGGACGGCTACACCTTC; CDR3: CASSLGQGDGYTF; D: TRBD1; J: TRBJ1-2; V: TRBV12-3/TRBV12-4; size: -
DNA: TGTGCCAGCAGCCAATCGGTTACAGGATTGGGAGAGACCCAGTACTTC; CDR3: CASSQSVTGLGETQYF; D: -; J: TRBJ2-5; V: TRBV13; size: -
DNA: TGTGCCAGCACTGCAACTAATGAAAAACTGTTTTTT; CDR3: CASTATNEKLFF; D: -; J: TRBJ1-4; V: TRBV28; size: -
DNA: TGTGCCAGCCTCTCTGCCCTGAACACTGAAGCTTTCTTT; CDR3: CASLSALNTEAFF; D: -; J: TRBJ1-1; V: TRBV18; size: -
DNA: TGTGCCAGCAGCCCATTATCTTACAGAGATACGCAGTATTTT; CDR3: CASSPLSYRDTQYF; D: -; J: TRBJ2-3; V: TRBV11-2; size: -
DNA: TGTGCCAGCAGCTTAGGTCGGGGTAGCACAGATACGCAGTATTTT; CDR3: CASSLGRGSTDTQYF; D: -; J: TRBJ2-3; V: TRBV11-3; size: -
DNA: TGTGCCTGGAGTGTAGCGGGAGCCCTCCCGACCCAGTACTTC; CDR3: CAWSVAGALPTQYF; D: TRBD2; J: TRBJ2-5; V: TRBV30; size: -
DNA: TGTGCCTGGAGTGTACTTTCGGAGGCAGTTTCTGGGGCCAACGTCCTGACTTTC; CDR3: CAWSVLSEAVSGANVLTF; D: -; J: TRBJ2-6; V: TRBV30; size: -
DNA: TGTGCCAGCAGTTACTCGGGTGAAGGGCGCGAGCAGTACTTC; CDR3: CASSYSGEGREQYF; D: -; J: TRBJ2-7; V: TRBV6-5; size: -
DNA: TGTGCCAGCAGCCACAGGGAGAACACTGAAGCTTTCTTT; CDR3: CASSHRENTEAFF; D: -; J: TRBJ1-1; V: TRBV27; size: -
DNA: TGTGCCAGTACCGGGACAGGGGGCTTTCAGCCCCAGCATTTT; CDR3: CASTGTGGFQPQHF; D: TRBD1; J: TRBJ1-5; V: TRBV19; size: once
DNA: TGTGCCAGCAGCCGCGGGGGTGACACTGAAGCTTTCTTT; CDR3: CASSRGGDTEAFF; D: -; J: TRBJ1-1; V: TRBV3-1/TRBV3-2; size: -
DNA: TGTGCCAGCGGACAGAGAGATCAGCCCCAGCATTTT; CDR3: CASGQRDQPQHF; D: -; J: TRBJ1-5; V: TRBV2; size: -
DNA: TGTGCCAGCAGCGCCCAGCCCGATCAGCCCCAGCATTTT; CDR3: CASSAQPDQPQHF; D: -; J: TRBJ1-5; V: TRBV7-7; size: -
DNA: TGTGCCAGCAGAATCCGGGACAGGGGGCTACGAAGCTTAACTAATGAAAAACTGTTTTTT; CDR3: CASRIRDRGLRSLTNEKLFF; D: TRBD1; J: TRBJ1-4; V: TRBV28; size: -
DNA: TGTGCCAGCTCACCACCTACAGGGTTCTATGGCTACACCTTC; CDR3: CASSPPTGFYGYTF; D: -; J: TRBJ1-2; V: TRBV18; size: -
DNA: TGCAGCGTTGATGACGGAAGCACAGATACGCAGTATTTT; CDR3: CSVDDGSTDTQYF; D: -; J: TRBJ2-3; V: TRBV29-1; size: -
DNA: TGTGCCTGGAGTGTTGTAACAGGGCAGTACTTC; CDR3: CAWSVVTGQYF; D: -; J: TRBJ2-7; V: TRBV30; size: -
DNA: TGTGCCAGCAGGTACGCCGGGACAGGGGTCTATGGCTACACCTTC; CDR3: CASRYAGTGVYGYTF; D: TRBD1; J: TRBJ1-2; V: TRBV28; size: -
DNA: TGTGCCAGCACCAAGACAGGGGTTGTCGGCTACACCTTC; CDR3: CASTKTGVVGYTF; D: TRBD1; J: TRBJ1-2; V: TRBV27; size: -
DNA: TGTGCCAGCAGCGTACTTCCGAACACTGAAGCTTTCTTT; CDR3: CASSVLPNTEAFF; D: -; J: TRBJ1-1; V: TRBV9; size: -
DNA: TGTGCCAGCAGTTACGTACGATCGGGGACTGAAGCTTTCTTT; CDR3: CASSYVRSGTEAFF; D: -; J: TRBJ1-1; V: TRBV6-2/TRBV6-3; size: -
DNA: TGTGCCAGCAGCGGTCCGGCCCCAGGGGGTGCCTACGAGCAGTACTTC; CDR3: CASSGPAPGGAYEQYF; D: TRBD1; J: TRBJ2-7; V: TRBV13; size: -
DNA: TGTGCCAGCAGTGATAACACGGTGACAGGTGGTGGCGAGCAGTACTTC; CDR3: CASSDNTVTGGGEQYF; D: -; J: TRBJ2-7; V: TRBV27; size: -